This TCR beta chain was profiled in a study of OX40 agonist ivuxolimab in advanced cancers. As for the study in general: Patients received ivuxolimab, an intravenous treatment, every 2 weeks at 0.01 to 10 mg/kg. Three patients got partial responses; one had hepatocellular carcinoma and two had cutaneous melanoma. Findings and caveats of the study: Expanded clones belonging to CD8+ T cells outnumbered, on average, those of CD4+. Clonal expansion from baseline to week 6 occurred in both CD4+ and CD8+ T cells.

Of note for this clone: Antigen: not known.

Profiling relied on immunoSEQ multiplex PCR, and the TCRdb table lists in-frame clones only, not all of them. The table records tens of thousands of clones, about 90% of them present only once. The germline gives CDR1 MNHNS, CDR2 SASEGT. The CDR3 totals 13 residues. The ends were cut back, 8 bases at V and 4 bases at J, with 15 bases in the middle. This material consisted of CD4+ or CD8+ T cells sorted from blood, taken in a trial of the OX40 agonist ivuxolimab. The chain recombines TRBV6-1 with TRBJ2-7, with a tentative D call TRBD1 (5 bases). The clonotype was recovered from an adult with an advanced solid tumor such as melanoma, head and neck, liver or kidney cancer. The chain's CDR3 is CASLLRQKYEQYF. The CDR3 DNA reads TGTGCCAGCCTCTTGAGACAGAAATACGAGCAGTACTTC.